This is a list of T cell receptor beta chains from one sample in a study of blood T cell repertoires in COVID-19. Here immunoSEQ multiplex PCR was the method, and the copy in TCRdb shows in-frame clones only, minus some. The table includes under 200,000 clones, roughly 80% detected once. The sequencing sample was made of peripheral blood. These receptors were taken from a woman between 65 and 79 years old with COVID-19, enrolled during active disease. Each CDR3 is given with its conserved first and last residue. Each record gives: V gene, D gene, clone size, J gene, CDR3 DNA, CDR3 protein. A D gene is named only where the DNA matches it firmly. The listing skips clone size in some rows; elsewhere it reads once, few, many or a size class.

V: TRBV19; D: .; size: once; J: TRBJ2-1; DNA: TGTGCCAGTAGTATAGGCGGGGTATGGCAGTTCTTC; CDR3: CASSIGGVWQFF
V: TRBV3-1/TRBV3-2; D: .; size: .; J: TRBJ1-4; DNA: TGTGCCAGCAGCCTCCTTCTCGCAACTAATGAAAAACTGTTTTTT; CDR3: CASSLLLATNEKLFF
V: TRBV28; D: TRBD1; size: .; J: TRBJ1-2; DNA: TGTGCCAGCAGTTCACCGGGACAGGGGTTAGGTGGCTACACCTTC; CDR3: CASSSPGQGLGGYTF
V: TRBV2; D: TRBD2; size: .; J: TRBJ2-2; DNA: TGTGCCAGCTCCAGCGGGAGAATCGGGGAGCTGTTTTTT; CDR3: CASSSGRIGELFF
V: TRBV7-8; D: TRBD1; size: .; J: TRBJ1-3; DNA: TGTGCCAGCAGCCCGGGGACAGGATTGGGAAACACCATATATTTT; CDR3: CASSPGTGLGNTIYF
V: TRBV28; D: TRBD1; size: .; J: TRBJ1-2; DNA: TGTGCCAGCTATTCCGGGACAGGGCAAGGCTACACCTTC; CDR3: CASYSGTGQGYTF
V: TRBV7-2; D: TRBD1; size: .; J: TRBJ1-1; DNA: TGTGCCAGCAGCTTACGGACAGGGGGGGGAACTGAAGCTTTCTTT; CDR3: CASSLRTGGGTEAFF
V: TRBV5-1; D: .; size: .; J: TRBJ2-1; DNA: TGCGCCAGCAGCTTGTACAGACTATCATCTGAGCAGTTCTTC; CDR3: CASSLYRLSSEQFF
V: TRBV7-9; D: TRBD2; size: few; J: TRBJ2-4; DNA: TGTGCCAGCAGCTTACTCGGGACTAGCGGGAATAAAAACATTCAGTACTTC; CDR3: CASSLLGTSGNKNIQYF
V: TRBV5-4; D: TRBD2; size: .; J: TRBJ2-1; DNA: TGTGCCAGCAGCCAGGCGGGGCGCGGGAGCCACAATGAGCAGTTCTTC; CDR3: CASSQAGRGSHNEQFF
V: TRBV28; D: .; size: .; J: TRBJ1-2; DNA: TGTGCCAGCAGTTTAAACAGCAACTATGGCTACACCTTC; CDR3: CASSLNSNYGYTF
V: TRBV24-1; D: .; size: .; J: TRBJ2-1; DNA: TGTGCCACCAGTGCGTTCAGGGGCGATGAGCAGTTCTTC; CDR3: CATSAFRGDEQFF
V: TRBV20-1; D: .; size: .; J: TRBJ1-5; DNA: TGCAGTGCTAGTGTGGGCAGTTCTGAACAGCCCCAGCATTTT; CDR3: CSASVGSSEQPQHF
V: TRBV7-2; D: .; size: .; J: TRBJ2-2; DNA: TGTGCCAGCAGCTCAGGGGCGGCCGGGGAGCTGTTTTTT; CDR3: CASSSGAAGELFF
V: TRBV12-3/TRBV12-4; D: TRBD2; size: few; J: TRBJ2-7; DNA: TGTGCCAGCAGTATCCAGGGAGGGCACGAGCAGTACTTC; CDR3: CASSIQGGHEQYF
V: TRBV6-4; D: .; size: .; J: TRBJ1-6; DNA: TGTGCCAGCAGTGACTCGGCGGGTTCACCCCTCCACTTT; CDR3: CASSDSAGSPLHF
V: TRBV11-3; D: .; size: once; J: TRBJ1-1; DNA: TGTGCCAGCAGCTTAGGGCAGGGCGAGAACACTGAAGCTTTCTTT; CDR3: CASSLGQGENTEAFF
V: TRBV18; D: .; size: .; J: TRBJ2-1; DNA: TGTGCCAGCTCACCACCGCAGGGAGGCTCCTACAATGAGCAGTTCTTC; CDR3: CASSPPQGGSYNEQFF
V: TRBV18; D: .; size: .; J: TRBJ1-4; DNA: TGTGCCAGCTCACCAGGTCGGACAGCAGTTGCAACTAATGAAAAACTGTTTTTT; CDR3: CASSPGRTAVATNEKLFF
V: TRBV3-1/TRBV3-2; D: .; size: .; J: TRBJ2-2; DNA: TGTGCCAGCAGCCGAACCCCGACCGGGACCGGGGAGCTGTTTTTT; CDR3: CASSRTPTGTGELFF
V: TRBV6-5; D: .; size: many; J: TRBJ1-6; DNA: TGTGCCAGCAGTTCTCAAAGGACGGGGAATTCACCCCTCCACTTT; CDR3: CASSSQRTGNSPLHF
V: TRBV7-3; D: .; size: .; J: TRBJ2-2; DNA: TGTGCCAGCAGATACCGACAGGCCACCGGGGAGCTGTTTTTT; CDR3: CASRYRQATGELFF
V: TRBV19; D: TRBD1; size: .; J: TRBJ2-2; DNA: TGTGCCAGTAGGGTCAACAGGGGTGCCACCGGGGAGCTGTTTTTT; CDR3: CASRVNRGATGELFF
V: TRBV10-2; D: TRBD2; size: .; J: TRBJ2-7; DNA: TGCGCCAGCAGTGGTGCCCCTAGGGAGGGATACGAGCAGTACTTC; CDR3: CASSGAPREGYEQYF
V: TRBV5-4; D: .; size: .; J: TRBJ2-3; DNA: TGTGCCAGCAGCTCTCGCACAGATACGCAGTATTTT; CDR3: CASSSRTDTQYF